This T cell receptor (beta chain) was documented in a study of beta chain features in type 1 diabetes. Notes on the study in general: Moderate but significant shortening of TCRB CDR3s was recorded in all four CD4+ subsets from Type 1 diabetes patients.

The CDR3 is 13 amino acids. The germline V gene has CDR1 SGHRS and CDR2 YFSETQ. V was pared by 2 bases and J by 3 bases, with 8 bases between. As every portion of the isolated RNA was reverse transcribed, the sequencing read expressed TCRB transcripts. The protocol was immunoSEQ multiplex PCR, while the TCRdb copy is restricted to in-frame clones and leaves out a portion. The repertoire holds roughly 700,000 clones, with around 15% as singletons. This clone came up a few times. Its cognate antigen is unknown. This TCR derives from a man younger than 30 with type 1 diabetes. V and J are TRBV5-1 and TRBJ1-1; a possible D gene is TRBD1 (6 bases). Sample: naive CD4+ T cells from blood. The DNA of the CDR3 is TGCGCCAGCAGCTTCGAGGGGGACACTGAAGCTTTCTTT. Translating gives CASSFEGDTEAFF. Supplemented by reference TRBV5-1 and TRBJ1-1, the full variable domain reads KAGVTQTPRYLIKTRGQQVTLSCSPISGHRSVSWYQQTPGQGLQFLFEYFSETQRNKGNFPGRFSGRQFSNSRSEMNVSTLELGDSALYLCASSFEGDTEAFFGQGTRLTVV.